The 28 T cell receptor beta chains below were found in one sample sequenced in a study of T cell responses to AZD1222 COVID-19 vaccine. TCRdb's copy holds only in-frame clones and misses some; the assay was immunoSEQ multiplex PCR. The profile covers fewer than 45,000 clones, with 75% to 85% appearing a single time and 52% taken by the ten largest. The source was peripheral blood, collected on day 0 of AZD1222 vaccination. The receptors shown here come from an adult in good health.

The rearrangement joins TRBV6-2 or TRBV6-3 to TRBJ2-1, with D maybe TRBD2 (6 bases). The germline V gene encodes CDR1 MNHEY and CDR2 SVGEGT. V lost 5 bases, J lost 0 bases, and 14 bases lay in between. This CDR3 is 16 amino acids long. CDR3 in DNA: TGTGCCAGCAGTCTCTCCGGGACTTACTCCTACAATGAGCAGTTCTTC. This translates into CASSLSGTYSYNEQFF.

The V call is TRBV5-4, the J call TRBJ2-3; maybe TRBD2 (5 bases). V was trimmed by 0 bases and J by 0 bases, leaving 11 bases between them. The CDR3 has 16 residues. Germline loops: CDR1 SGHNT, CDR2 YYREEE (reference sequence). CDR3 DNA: TGTGCCAGCAGCTTGGGGCGGGCCCCTAGCACAGATACGCAGTATTTT. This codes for CASSLGRAPSTDTQYF.

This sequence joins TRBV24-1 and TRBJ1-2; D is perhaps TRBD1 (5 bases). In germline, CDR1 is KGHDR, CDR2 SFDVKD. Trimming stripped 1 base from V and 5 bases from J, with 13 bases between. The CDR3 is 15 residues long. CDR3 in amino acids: CATSDFTESGYGYTF. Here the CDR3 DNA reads TGTGCCACCAGTGATTTTACGGAGTCAGGGTATGGCTACACCTTC.

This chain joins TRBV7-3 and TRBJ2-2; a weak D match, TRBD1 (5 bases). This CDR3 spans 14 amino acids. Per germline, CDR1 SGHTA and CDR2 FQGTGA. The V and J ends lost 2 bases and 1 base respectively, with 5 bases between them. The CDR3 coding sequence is TGTGCCAGCAGCTTACAGGGGAACACCGGGGAGCTGTTTTTT. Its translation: CASSLQGNTGELFF. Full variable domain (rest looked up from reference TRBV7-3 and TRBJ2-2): GAGVSQTPSNKVTEKGKYVELRCDPISGHTALYWYRQSLGQGPEFLIYFQGTGAADDSGLPNDRFFAVRPEGSVSTLKIQRTERGDSAVYLCASSLQGNTGELFFGEGSRLTVL.

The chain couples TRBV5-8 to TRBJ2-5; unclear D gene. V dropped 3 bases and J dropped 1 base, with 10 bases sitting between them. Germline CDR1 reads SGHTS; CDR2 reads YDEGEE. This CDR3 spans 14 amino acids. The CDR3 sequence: CASSSGTAQETQYF. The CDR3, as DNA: TGTGCCAGCAGCTCAGGCACTGCCCAAGAGACCCAGTACTTC. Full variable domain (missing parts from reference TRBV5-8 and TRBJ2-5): EAGVTQSPTHLIKTRGQQATLRCSPISGHTSVYWYQQALGLGLQFLLWYDEGEERNRGNFPPRFSGRQFPNYSSELNVNALELEDSALYLCASSSGTAQETQYFGPGTRLLVL.

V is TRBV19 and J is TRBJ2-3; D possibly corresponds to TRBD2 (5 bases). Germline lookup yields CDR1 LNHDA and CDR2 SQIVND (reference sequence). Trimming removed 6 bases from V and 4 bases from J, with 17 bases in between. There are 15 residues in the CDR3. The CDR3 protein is CASRVLESGADTQYF. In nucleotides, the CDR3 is TGTGCCAGTAGGGTACTCGAGTCCGGGGCAGATACGCAGTATTTT.

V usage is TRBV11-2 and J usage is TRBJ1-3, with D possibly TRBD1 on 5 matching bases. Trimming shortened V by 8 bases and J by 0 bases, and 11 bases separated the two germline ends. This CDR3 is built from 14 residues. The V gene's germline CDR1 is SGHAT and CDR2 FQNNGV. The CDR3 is CASWGLSSGNTIYF. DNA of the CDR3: TGTGCCAGCTGGGGACTGAGCTCTGGAAACACCATATATTTT. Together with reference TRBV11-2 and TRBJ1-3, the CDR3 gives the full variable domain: EAGVAQSPRYKIIEKRQSVAFWCNPISGHATLYWYQQILGQGPKLLIQFQNNGVVDDSQLPKDRFSAERLKGVDSTLKIQPAKLEDSAVYLCASWGLSSGNTIYFGEGSWLTVV.

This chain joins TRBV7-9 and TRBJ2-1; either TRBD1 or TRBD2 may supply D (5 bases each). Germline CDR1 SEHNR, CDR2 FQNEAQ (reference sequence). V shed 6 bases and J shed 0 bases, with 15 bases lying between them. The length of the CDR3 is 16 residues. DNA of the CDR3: TGTGCCAGCAGTCCCACCGGGGCAAGCTCCTACAATGAGCAGTTCTTC. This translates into CASSPTGASSYNEQFF.

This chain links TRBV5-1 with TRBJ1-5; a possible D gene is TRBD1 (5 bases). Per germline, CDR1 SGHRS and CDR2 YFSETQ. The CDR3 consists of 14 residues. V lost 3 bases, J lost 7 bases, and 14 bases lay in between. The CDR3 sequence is CASSSGEGGQPQHF. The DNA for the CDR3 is TGCGCCAGCAGCTCGGGGGAGGGCGGACAGCCCCAGCATTTT.

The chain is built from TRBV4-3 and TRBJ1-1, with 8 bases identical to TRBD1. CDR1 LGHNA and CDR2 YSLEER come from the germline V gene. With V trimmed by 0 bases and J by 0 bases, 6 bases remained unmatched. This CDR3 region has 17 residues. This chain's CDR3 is CASSQDGGRGLNTEAFF. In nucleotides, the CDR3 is TGCGCCAGCAGCCAAGATGGGGGCAGGGGGCTGAACACTGAAGCTTTCTTT.

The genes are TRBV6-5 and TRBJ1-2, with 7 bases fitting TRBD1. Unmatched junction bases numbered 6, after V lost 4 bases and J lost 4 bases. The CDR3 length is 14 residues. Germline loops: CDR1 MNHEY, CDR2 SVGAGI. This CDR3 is CASSWDSRTYGYTF. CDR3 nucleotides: TGTGCCAGCAGTTGGGACAGCAGAACCTATGGCTACACCTTC.

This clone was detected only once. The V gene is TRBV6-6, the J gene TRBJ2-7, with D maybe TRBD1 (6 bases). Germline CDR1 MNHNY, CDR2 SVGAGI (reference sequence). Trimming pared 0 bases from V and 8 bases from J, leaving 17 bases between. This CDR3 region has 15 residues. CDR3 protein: CASSYSVSGGDQQYF. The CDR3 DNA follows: TGTGCCAGCAGTTACTCGGTGTCTGGGGGCGATCAGCAGTACTTC.

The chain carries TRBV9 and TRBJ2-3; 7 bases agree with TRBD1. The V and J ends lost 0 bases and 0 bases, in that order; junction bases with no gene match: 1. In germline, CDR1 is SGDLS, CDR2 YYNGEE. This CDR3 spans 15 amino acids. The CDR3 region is CASSVGGQSTDTQYF. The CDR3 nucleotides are TGTGCCAGCAGCGTAGGGGGACAGAGCACAGATACGCAGTATTTT. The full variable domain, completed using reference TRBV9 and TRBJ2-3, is DSGVTQTPKHLITATGQRVTLRCSPRSGDLSVYWYQQSLDQGLQFLIQYYNGEERAKGNILERFSAQQFPDLHSELNLSSLELGDSALYFCASSVGGQSTDTQYFGPGTRLTVL.

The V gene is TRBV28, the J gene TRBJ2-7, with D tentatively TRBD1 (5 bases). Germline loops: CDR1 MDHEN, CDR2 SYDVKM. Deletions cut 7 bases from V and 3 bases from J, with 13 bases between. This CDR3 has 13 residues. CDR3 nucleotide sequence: TGTGCCAGCACCCCAGGGAACGGCTACGAGCAGTACTTC. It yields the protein CASTPGNGYEQYF.

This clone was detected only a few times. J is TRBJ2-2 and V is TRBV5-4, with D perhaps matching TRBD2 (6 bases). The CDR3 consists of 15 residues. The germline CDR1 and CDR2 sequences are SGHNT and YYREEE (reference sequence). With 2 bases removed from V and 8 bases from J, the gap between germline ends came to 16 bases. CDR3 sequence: CASSFVGGGYGELFF. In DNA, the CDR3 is TGTGCCAGCAGCTTTGTTGGGGGAGGATATGGGGAGCTGTTTTTT.

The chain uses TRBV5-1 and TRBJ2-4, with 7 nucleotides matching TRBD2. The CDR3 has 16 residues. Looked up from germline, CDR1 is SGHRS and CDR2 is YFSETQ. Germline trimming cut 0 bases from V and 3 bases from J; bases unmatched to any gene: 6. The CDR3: CASSLGAGVGKNIQYF. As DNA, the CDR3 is TGCGCCAGCAGCTTGGGGGCGGGAGTGGGCAAAAACATTCAGTACTTC.

CDR3 sequence: CASRETGEIDSPLHF. CDR3 DNA sequence: TGTGCCAGCAGGGAAACGGGCGAAATTGACTCACCCCTCCACTTT. The chain couples TRBV6-4 to TRBJ1-6; D is undetermined. The CDR3 runs to 15 residues. The V end was cut by 6 bases, the J end by 10 bases, with 19 bases between. Germline V CDR1 and CDR2: MRHNA, SNTAGT.

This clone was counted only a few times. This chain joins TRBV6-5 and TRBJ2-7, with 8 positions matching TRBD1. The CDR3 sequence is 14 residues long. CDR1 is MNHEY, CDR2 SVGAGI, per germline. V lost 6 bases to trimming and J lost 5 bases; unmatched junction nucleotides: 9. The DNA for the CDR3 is TGTGCCAGCAGCAATATTGGACAGGGCCACGAGCAGTACTTC. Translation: CASSNIGQGHEQYF.

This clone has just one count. CDR3 sequence (DNA): TGTGCCAGCAGCTTAACCCCGGGCGGCACTGAAGCTTTCTTT. It yields the protein CASSLTPGGTEAFF. V usage is TRBV7-3 and J usage is TRBJ1-1; D is unresolved. Trimming took 0 bases from V and 4 from J, leaving 9 bases between them. Germline lookup yields CDR1 SGHTA and CDR2 FQGTGA. The CDR3 is 14 amino acids.

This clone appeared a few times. The CDR3 DNA is TGTGCCAGCAGCAAGGGACTAGCGGTTCGAGGGGACATTCAGTACTTC. Protein sequence: CASSKGLAVRGDIQYF. The chain carries TRBV21-1 and TRBJ2-4; no DNA check was done on the table's D call, TRBD2. TRBV21-1 is designated a pseudogene. The CDR3 spans 16 residues.

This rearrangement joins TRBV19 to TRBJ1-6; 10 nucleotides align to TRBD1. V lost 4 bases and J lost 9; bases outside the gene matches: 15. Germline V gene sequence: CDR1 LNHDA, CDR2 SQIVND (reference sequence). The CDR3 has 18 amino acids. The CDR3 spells CASSKEGTGVAGGSPLHF. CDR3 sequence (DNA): TGTGCCAGTAGTAAGGAGGGGACAGGGGTCGCCGGTGGTTCACCCCTCCACTTT.

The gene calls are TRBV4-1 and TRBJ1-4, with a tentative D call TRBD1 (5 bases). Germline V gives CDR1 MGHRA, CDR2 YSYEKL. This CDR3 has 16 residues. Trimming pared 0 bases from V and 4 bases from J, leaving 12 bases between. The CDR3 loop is CASSQDPTDYNEKLFF. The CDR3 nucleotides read TGCGCCAGCAGCCAAGATCCGACAGACTATAATGAAAAACTGTTTTTT.

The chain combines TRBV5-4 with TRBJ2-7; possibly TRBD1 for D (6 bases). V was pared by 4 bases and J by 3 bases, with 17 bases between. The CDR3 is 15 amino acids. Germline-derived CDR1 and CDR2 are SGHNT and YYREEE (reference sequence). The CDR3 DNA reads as TGTGCCAGCAGCCTCGGGACCCAGGGGAACTACGAGCAGTACTTC. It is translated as CASSLGTQGNYEQYF. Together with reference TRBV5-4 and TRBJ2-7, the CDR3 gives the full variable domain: ETGVTQSPTHLIKTRGQQVTLRCSSQSGHNTVSWYQQALGQGPQFIFQYYREEENGRGNFPPRFSGLQFPNYSSELNVNALELDDSALYLCASSLGTQGNYEQYFGPGTRLTVT.

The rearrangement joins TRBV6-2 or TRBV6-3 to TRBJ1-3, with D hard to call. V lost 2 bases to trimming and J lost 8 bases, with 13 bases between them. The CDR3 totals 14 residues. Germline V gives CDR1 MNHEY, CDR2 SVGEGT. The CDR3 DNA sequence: TGTGCCAGCAGTTACCCGGACCAGGCTCACACCATATATTTT. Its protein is CASSYPDQAHTIYF.

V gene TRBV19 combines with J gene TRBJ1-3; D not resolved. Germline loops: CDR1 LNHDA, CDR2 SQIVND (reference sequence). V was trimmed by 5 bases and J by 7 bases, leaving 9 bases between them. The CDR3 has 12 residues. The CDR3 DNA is TGTGCCAGTAGTGCACGATTCAACACCATATATTTT. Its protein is CASSARFNTIYF.

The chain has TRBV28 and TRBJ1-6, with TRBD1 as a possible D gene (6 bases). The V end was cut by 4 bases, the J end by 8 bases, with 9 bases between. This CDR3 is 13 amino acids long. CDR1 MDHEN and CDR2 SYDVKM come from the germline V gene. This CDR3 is CASSYREYSPLHF. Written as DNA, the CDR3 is TGTGCCAGCAGTTACAGGGAGTATTCACCCCTCCACTTT.

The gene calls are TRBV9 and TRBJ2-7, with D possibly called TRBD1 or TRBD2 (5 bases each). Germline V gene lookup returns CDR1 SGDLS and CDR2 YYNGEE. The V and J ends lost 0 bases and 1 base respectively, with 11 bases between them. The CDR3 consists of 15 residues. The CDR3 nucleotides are TGTGCCAGCAGCGTAGGGGGACGGGATTCCTACGAGCAGTACTTC. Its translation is CASSVGGRDSYEQYF.

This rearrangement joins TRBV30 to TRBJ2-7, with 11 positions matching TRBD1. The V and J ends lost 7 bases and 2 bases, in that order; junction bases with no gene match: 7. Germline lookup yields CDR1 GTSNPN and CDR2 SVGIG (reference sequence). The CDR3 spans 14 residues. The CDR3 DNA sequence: TGTGCCTCCCGTCGGGACAGGGGGACCTACGAGCAGTACTTC. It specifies CASRRDRGTYEQYF.